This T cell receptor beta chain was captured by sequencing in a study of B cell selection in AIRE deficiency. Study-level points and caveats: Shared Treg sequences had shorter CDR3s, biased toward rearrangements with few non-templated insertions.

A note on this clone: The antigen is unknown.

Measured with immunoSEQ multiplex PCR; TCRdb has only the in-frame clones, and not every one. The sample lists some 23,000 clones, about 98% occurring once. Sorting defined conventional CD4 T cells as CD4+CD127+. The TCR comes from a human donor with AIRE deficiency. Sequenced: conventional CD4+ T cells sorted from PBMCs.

CDR3 bases: TGTGCCATCACCGGGGGGGATGAGCAGTTCTTC. Its translation is CAITGGDEQFF. V is TRBV10-3 and J is TRBJ2-1; 8 bases line up with TRBD2. Germline V gene data show CDR1 as ENHRY and CDR2 as SYGVKD. The J segment lost 8 bases and the V segment lost 7 bases, leaving 1 base of the junction unmatched. The length of the CDR3 is 11 residues.